This TCR beta chain was recovered during a study of T cells after yellow fever vaccination (dated by TCRdb to between 2018 and 2021). With respect to the entire study: The SMART-Seq v4 Ultra Low Input RNA kit was used to prepare libraries from fractions with low cell numbers. To follow T-cell clones before and after both primary and booster YFV17D yellow fever vaccination, bulk TCR alpha and beta repertoires underwent longitudinal sequencing. The cohort comprised two healthy male donors, one aged 18 to 30 and one aged 30 to 40 years. Blood was drawn at multiple timepoints before and after primary and secondary immunization, with bulk PBMC replicates and cell subsets isolated. What the research found in general, with its limitations: A small fraction of clonotypes appeared in both the CD4 and CD8 compartments, likely as a result of convergent recombination. After the booster, most of the clones that had expanded following primary vaccination were detected again (approximately 96% of CD4 and 80% to 90% of CD8), which suggests that memory was broadly maintained. Compared with the primary T-cell response, the secondary T-cell response was weaker but faster, peaking on day 5 rather than day 15. Because abundant contaminating clonotypes from the bulk population could be contained in FACS-sorted repertoires, computational filtering was required. Because the study included only a couple of donors, the extent to which the findings can be generalized is limited.

This clonotype was found a few times. Its cognate antigen has yet to be identified. There are no base qualities to consult, and no much larger clone falls within one base. The treatment or condition label on this specimen signifies: live attenuated yellow fever vaccine strain. At each blood-draw timepoint, two biological replicates of bulk PBMCs were obtained. PBMCs were isolated from peripheral blood using a standard Ficoll-Paque protocol. TriZol was used to extract RNA from bulk PBMCs, CD4 and CD8 fractions, and dextramer-positive and dextramer-negative fractions. Synthesis of TCR cDNA relied on 5'RACE template switching, a step that introduced a universal primer site along with unique molecular identifiers. Priming of cDNA synthesis was performed from both the TCR alpha and TCR beta constant segments. Library amplification involved two PCR steps, and the second step added sample barcodes and sequencing adapters. Sequencing of the libraries was done on either Illumina HiSeq 2500 (2x100 bp) or NovaSeq (2x150 bp). Per the authors' processing: Demultiplexing of reads and collapsing into UMI consensus sequences were performed with MIGEC, and V(D)J alignment was carried out with MiXCR. Clonotypes responding to the vaccine were identified with edgeR on replicate PBMC samples, with the criteria of FDR below 0.01 and a log2 fold change above 5 up to day 15. CD4 or CD8 identity was assigned to each bulk clonotype according to whether the clonotype was present at higher abundance in the sequenced CD4 repertoire or the sequenced CD8 repertoire. Using fastp at Q25 and MiXCR, TCRdb reprocessed the public reads and kept productive beta chains. For every CDR3 protein sequence, its rows merge into one entry that carries the most common genes and DNA. The V and J calls shown here were made by TCRdb, not taken from the authors' results. The sample records about 340,000 distinct CDR3 sequences, over 8% of which are singletons. In total, the top ten clones hold approximately 19% of the sample.

Sequences were derived from PBMCs, sampled on the day of the first yellow fever vaccination. The source of this sequence is a man between 18 and 29 years old who received the YFV17D yellow fever vaccine.

The CDR3 in this case is CASSWTGGRLHEQYF. The nucleotide sequence reads TGTGCCAGCAGTTGGACAGGGGGGCGTCTCCACGAGCAGTACTTC. The V gene is TRBV6-2 or TRBV6-3 and the J gene is TRBJ2-7; TRBD1 aligns with 10 central bases. As encoded in the germline V gene, CDR1 is MNHEY while CDR2 is SVGEGT. The junction shows trimming of 4 bases on V and 5 bases on J, and the gene matches do not reach 8 bases of it. The CDR3 measures 15 amino acids from cysteine to phenylalanine. Here the CDR3 DNA is all that survives: 45 bases in frame from base 1.